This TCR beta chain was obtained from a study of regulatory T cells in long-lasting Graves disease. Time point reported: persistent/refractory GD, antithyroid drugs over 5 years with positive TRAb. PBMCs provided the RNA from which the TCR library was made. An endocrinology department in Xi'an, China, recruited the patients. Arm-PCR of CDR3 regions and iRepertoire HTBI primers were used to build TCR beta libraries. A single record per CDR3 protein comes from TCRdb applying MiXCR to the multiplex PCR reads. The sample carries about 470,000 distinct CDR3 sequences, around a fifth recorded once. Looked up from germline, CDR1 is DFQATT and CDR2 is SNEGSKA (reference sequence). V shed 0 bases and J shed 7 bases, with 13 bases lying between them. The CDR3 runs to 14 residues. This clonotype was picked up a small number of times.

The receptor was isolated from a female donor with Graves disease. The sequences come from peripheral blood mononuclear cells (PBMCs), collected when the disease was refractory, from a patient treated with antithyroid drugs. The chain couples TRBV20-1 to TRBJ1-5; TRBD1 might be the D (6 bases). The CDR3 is CSARDGGGRQPQHF. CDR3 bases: TGCAGTGCTAGAGATGGGGGGGGCAGGCAGCCCCAGCATTTT.